This T cell receptor beta chain came from a study of response to subunit inactivated influenza vaccine. Study findings and constraints: The authors offered the suggestion that each seasonal influenza vaccination recruits few new T cells.

One entry per CDR3 protein results from TCRdb running MiXCR on the RT-PCR reads. The repertoire holds 630,000 or so distinct CDR3 sequences, with around a sixth as singletons. The CDR3 length is 12 residues. Germline CDR1 reads SGHRS; CDR2 reads YFSETQ. The germline V and J ends were trimmed by 1 base and 5 bases, with 7 bases remaining between them. This clonotype has only a few counts. What it binds is unknown. The sequenced sample was PBMCs from blood, obtained about 13 days after vaccination. The sequence was collected from a man in his forties or fifties who received an inactivated influenza vaccine. V usage is TRBV5-1 and J usage is TRBJ2-7, with D perhaps matching TRBD2 (5 bases). The CDR3 DNA is TGCGCCAGCAGCTTGCCGGGGAACGAGCAGTACTTC. Encoded protein: CASSLPGNEQYF.